The 29 T cell receptor beta chains given below trace back to one sample, sequenced in a study of human T cells and chemical hapten exposure. TCRdb re-analysed the RACE reads in MiXCR, keeping a single row per CDR3 protein. Seen here are 57,000 or so distinct CDR3 sequences, 11% observed once, and the top ten hold 4%. Stated time point: pre-sensitization, week 0. The treatment is: therapeutic diphenylcyclopropenone sensitization with weekly scalp DPC. The sample consisted of whole blood, taken in connection with sensitization to the hapten diphenylcyclopropenone (DPC). The receptor set was obtained from a woman aged 40 to 50 with alopecia areata. Some clones in this sample may be carry-over from other donors' samples.

Many counts were recorded for this clonotype. The rearrangement links TRBV20-1 to TRBJ1-1, with D perhaps matching TRBD1 (6 bases). The CDR3 covers 11 residues. The V and J ends lost 6 bases and 9 bases respectively, with 14 bases between them. Germline-derived CDR1 and CDR2 are DFQATT and SNEGSKA (reference sequence). CDR3 coding DNA: TGCAGTGCCACCGACAGGACCCAAGCTTTCTTT. It is translated as CSATDRTQAFF.

The CDR3 here is CAWETRGYTDTQYF. The CDR3 DNA follows: TGTGCCTGGGAGACCAGGGGGTACACAGATACGCAGTATTTT. The chain recombines TRBV30 with TRBJ2-3, with 7 nucleotides matching TRBD1. Losses at the gene ends were 5 bases for V and 2 bases for J; bases not matched to a gene: 7. Germline V lookup: CDR1 GTSNPN, CDR2 SVGIG (reference sequence). The CDR3 sequence is 14 residues long.

The V gene is TRBV18, the J gene TRBJ1-4, with D perhaps TRBD1 (5 bases). Trimming removed 4 bases at V and 0 bases at J, with 12 bases between. The CDR3 has 16 residues. Germline values: CDR1 KGHSH, CDR2 LQKENI. This CDR3 is CASSLGPAATNEKLFF. CDR3 DNA sequence: TGTGCCAGCTCACTGGGGCCTGCTGCAACTAATGAAAAACTGTTTTTT.

The rearrangement uses TRBV29-1 and TRBJ1-2, with D possibly being TRBD1 (5 bases). Germline-derived CDR1 and CDR2 are SQVTM and ANQGSEA. The CDR3 spans 10 residues. V shed 6 bases and J shed 6 bases, with 8 bases lying between them. CDR3 in DNA: TGCAGCGTGAGGGGCAATGGCTACACCTTC. It specifies CSVRGNGYTF.

This clonotype has ten or more counts. The J gene is TRBJ1-1, the V gene TRBV6-5, with D unresolved. V was shortened by 5 bases and J by 5 bases, with 9 bases between the two germline ends. The CDR3 totals 12 residues. Germline V gives CDR1 MNHEY, CDR2 SVGAGI. CDR3 region: CASSRLGTEAFF. CDR3 in DNA: TGTGCCAGCAGTCGGCTGGGGACTGAAGCTTTCTTT.

The rearrangement links TRBV11-2 to TRBJ2-2; the D is unclear. Germline-derived CDR1 and CDR2 are SGHAT and FQNNGV. This CDR3 has 15 residues. The germline V and J ends were trimmed by 7 bases and 0 bases, with 12 bases remaining between them. CDR3 bases: TGTGCCAGCACCCTAAGATTGACGAACACCGGGGAGCTGTTTTTT. Translated: CASTLRLTNTGELFF.

V gene TRBV7-2 combines with J gene TRBJ2-2; TRBD2 might be the D (6 bases). CDR1 is SGHTA, CDR2 FQGNSA, per germline. The CDR3 contains 14 residues. Trimming removed 6 bases at V and 4 bases at J, with 12 bases between. The DNA of the CDR3 is TGTGCCAGCAGACTCGCGGGGAGCACCGGGGAGCTGTTTTTT. Translating gives CASRLAGSTGELFF.

The chain joins TRBV7-9 to TRBJ2-5; TRBD1 is a possible D gene (6 bases). This CDR3 region has 15 residues. Trimming stripped 0 bases from V and 5 bases from J, with 13 bases between. The germline V gene encodes CDR1 SEHNR and CDR2 FQNEAQ (reference sequence). The CDR3 nucleotides are TGTGCCAGCAGCTTAGCGCTACAGGGTTTGGAGACCCAGTACTTC. Its protein is CASSLALQGLETQYF.

This clonotype showed up many times. The V gene is TRBV14, the J gene TRBJ2-1; 11 nucleotides line up with TRBD2. CDR3 length equals 19 residues. Per the germline V gene, CDR1 is SGHDN and CDR2 is FVKESK. V was pared by 1 base and J by 7 bases, with 15 bases of the junction left unmatched. The CDR3 sequence is CASSQVVGLAGGRGNEQFF. For the CDR3, the DNA is TGTGCCAGCAGCCAAGTCGTTGGCTTAGCGGGGGGGCGTGGGAATGAGCAGTTCTTC.

The chain links TRBV27 to TRBJ1-2, with 9 bases lining up with TRBD1. The CDR3 runs 16 residues. With V trimmed by 5 bases and J by 8 bases, 15 bases remained unmatched. The germline CDR1 and CDR2 sequences are MNHEY and SMNVEV (reference sequence). The CDR3 sequence: CASSPRDRALKKGYTF. The CDR3 DNA is TGTGCCAGCAGTCCCCGGGACAGGGCTCTGAAGAAAGGCTACACCTTC.

This clonotype was observed many times. V is TRBV4-3 and J is TRBJ1-2; D gene uncertain. Germline V lookup: CDR1 LGHNA, CDR2 YSLEER. V lost 4 bases to trimming and J lost 8 bases, with 20 bases between them. This CDR3 contains 15 residues. The CDR3 nucleotides read TGCGCCAGCAGCCCAGTGGGTCTAACTCTTTGGGGCTACACCTTC. It is translated as CASSPVGLTLWGYTF.

In its sample, this clonotype was seen a few times. This rearrangement joins TRBV11-3 to TRBJ2-7; the D gene could be TRBD1 or TRBD2 (5 bases each). V dropped 8 bases and J dropped 1 base, with 12 bases sitting between them. Per the germline V gene, CDR1 is SGHNT and CDR2 is YENEEA. The CDR3 covers 13 residues. CDR3 loop: CASSGPKSYEQYF. Here the CDR3 DNA reads TGTGCCAGCTCGGGGCCTAAATCCTACGAGCAGTACTTC.

The chain links TRBV2 to TRBJ2-1, with D perhaps given as TRBD1 or TRBD2 (5 bases each). This CDR3 has 15 amino acids. Deletions cut 5 bases from V and 0 bases from J, with 11 bases between. Germline CDR1 SNHLY, CDR2 FYNNEI. The CDR3 sequence: CASSSGANSYNEQFF. CDR3 bases: TGTGCCAGCAGTTCCGGGGCTAACTCCTACAATGAGCAGTTCTTC.

This clonotype was seen ten or more times. The chain has TRBV7-2 and TRBJ2-5; D tentatively fits TRBD1 or TRBD2 (7 bases each). CDR1 is SGHTA and CDR2 is FQGNSA in the germline V gene. The germline V and J ends were trimmed by 4 bases and 1 base, with 16 bases remaining between them. The CDR3 length is 16 residues. CDR3 loop: CASSSQGGIFQETQYF. CDR3 coding DNA: TGTGCCAGCAGCTCCCAGGGGGGGATTTTCCAAGAGACCCAGTACTTC.

The V gene is TRBV6-6, the J gene TRBJ2-4, with 7 bases aligning to TRBD1. There are 17 residues in the CDR3. J was trimmed by 6 bases and V by 4 bases; bases with no gene match: 15. Germline-derived CDR1 and CDR2 are MNHNY and SVGAGI (reference sequence). CDR3 region: CASSSRNTADRLNIQYF. In DNA, the CDR3 is TGTGCCAGCAGTTCTAGGAACACGGCGGACAGGCTAAACATTCAGTACTTC.

This clonotype was observed at least ten times. V and J are TRBV6-5 and TRBJ1-1, with 9 bases aligning to TRBD1. Germline CDR1 MNHEY, CDR2 SVGAGI. CDR3 size: 14 residues. Trimming cost V 7 bases and J 4 bases; bases outside gene matches: 7. The CDR3 DNA sequence: TGTGCCAGCACTCCGACAGGGGGGGTCACTGAAGCTTTCTTT. It translates to CASTPTGGVTEAFF.

This clonotype was recorded many times. J is TRBJ1-1 and V is TRBV3-1; D is perhaps TRBD1 (6 bases). The CDR3 sequence is 17 residues long. Trimming left V 4 bases short and J 1 base short, with 19 bases between. CDR1 and CDR2 (germline): LGHDT, YNNKEL (reference sequence). In nucleotides, the CDR3 is TGTGCCAGCAGCCCTGGGCCAGGGGAGAATCAGAACACTGAAGCTTTCTTT. It translates to CASSPGPGENQNTEAFF.

A few counts support this clonotype. The genes are TRBV19 and TRBJ2-3, with D perhaps being TRBD1 or TRBD2 (5 bases each). V gave up 5 bases and J gave up 4 bases, with 10 bases separating them. Germline V gene lookup returns CDR1 LNHDA and CDR2 SQIVND (reference sequence). The CDR3 consists of 13 residues. This CDR3 reads CASSGGLADTQYF. The CDR3 DNA sequence: TGTGCCAGTAGTGGGGGATTGGCAGATACGCAGTATTTT.

This clonotype turned up a few times. The gene calls are TRBV4-2 and TRBJ2-3, with D perhaps TRBD2 (5 bases). The germline CDR1 and CDR2 sequences are LGHNA and YNFKEQ. The CDR3 covers 15 residues. Trimming pared 0 bases from V and 1 base from J, leaving 8 bases between. The CDR3 nucleotides are TGTGCCAGCAGCCAAGAAAGGACTGGCACAGATACGCAGTATTTT. This translates into CASSQERTGTDTQYF.

The V call is TRBV7-9, the J call TRBJ2-1, with D unclear. V was clipped by 5 bases and J by 8 bases, with 13 bases between them. The CDR3 covers 13 residues. Germline lookup yields CDR1 SEHNR and CDR2 FQNEAQ (reference sequence). CDR3 amino acids: CASSRPMWYEQFF. The DNA for the CDR3 is TGTGCCAGCAGCAGACCCATGTGGTATGAGCAGTTCTTC.

Only one count was recorded for this clonotype. J is TRBJ2-5 and V is TRBV6-6; 11 nucleotides match TRBD2. This CDR3 is built from 17 residues. Germline assignment: CDR1 MNHNY and CDR2 SVGAGI (reference sequence). The J segment lost 1 base and the V segment lost 6 bases, leaving 10 bases of the junction unmatched. This CDR3 is CASRPSALAGGQETQYF. The CDR3 coding sequence is TGTGCCAGCAGGCCCAGTGCCCTAGCGGGAGGCCAAGAGACCCAGTACTTC.

The chain is built from TRBV12-5 and TRBJ1-1, with 10 bases lining up with TRBD1. The V gene's germline CDR1 is LGHNT and CDR2 FRNRAP. There are 14 residues in the CDR3. V was clipped by 11 bases and J by 8 bases; unmatched bases: 14. The CDR3 DNA sequence: TGTGCTTCCACCCCTGGGACAGGGGATGTCGAAGCTTTCTTT. Translating it yields CASTPGTGDVEAFF.

Written as DNA, the CDR3 is TGTGCCAGCACGGACCAGGTCTACGAGCAGTACTTC. Its translation is CASTDQVYEQYF. J is TRBJ2-7 and V is TRBV28; no clear D gene. The CDR3 has 12 amino acids. Germline CDR1 and CDR2: MDHEN and SYDVKM. The V end was cut by 7 bases, the J end by 3 bases, with 10 bases between.

V and J are TRBV12-3 or TRBV12-4 and TRBJ2-5, with TRBD2 matching 9 bases. The CDR3 loop spans 16 amino acids. The V gene end was trimmed by 8 bases and the J gene end by 7 bases; junction bases not matched to a gene: 17. The CDR3, as DNA: TGTGCCAGCGCGCGGGGGGGACTAGCCTCCGGTGGGACCCAGTACTTC. Its protein is CASARGGLASGGTQYF.

This clonotype was found many times. The chain combines TRBV5-1 with TRBJ1-3; D gene ambiguous. There are 17 residues in the CDR3. Germline CDR1 reads SGHRS; CDR2 reads YFSETQ. The V gene lost 0 bases and the J gene lost 0 bases, with 13 bases spanning the gap. CDR3 DNA: TGCGCCAGCAGCTTGGCCGGCGCCAGAAGCTCTGGAAACACCATATATTTT. The encoded protein is CASSLAGARSSGNTIYF.

The CDR3 sequence is CASTPGPSGGRGQPQHF. The DNA of the CDR3 is TGTGCCAGCACCCCGGGGCCTTCAGGGGGCCGGGGTCAGCCCCAGCATTTT. The genes are TRBV12-3 or TRBV12-4 and TRBJ1-5, with TRBD1 matching over 8 bases. The CDR3 extends over 17 amino acids. After removal of 7 bases from V and 6 bases from J, the junction contained 17 bases not matched to a gene.

The V gene is TRBV7-6, the J gene TRBJ2-3; possible D gene TRBD1, 6 bases. Germline CDR1 and CDR2: SGHVS and FNYEAQ. This CDR3 is 13 amino acids long. Trimming stripped 0 bases from V and 7 bases from J, with 8 bases between. CDR3 amino acids: CASSLAGGNTQYF. The CDR3 DNA sequence: TGTGCCAGCAGCTTAGCAGGGGGAAATACGCAGTATTTT.

The CDR3 nucleotides read TGCAGTGCTCGCTCCTTAAATAATCAGCCCCAGCATTTT. Its translation: CSARSLNNQPQHF. The chain has TRBV20-1 and TRBJ1-5; D remains unclear. V was trimmed by 5 bases and J by 4 bases, leaving 12 bases between them. Germline CDR1 DFQATT, CDR2 SNEGSKA (reference sequence). The CDR3 runs 13 residues.

The rearrangement links TRBV28 to TRBJ2-1; no firm D call. Per germline, CDR1 MDHEN and CDR2 SYDVKM. Trimming took 7 bases from V and 9 from J, leaving 19 bases between them. This CDR3 comprises 14 residues. In DNA, the CDR3 is TGTGCCAGCACCCCCCCCCTTACAGCTAGTGAGCAGTTCTTC. It encodes CASTPPLTASEQFF.